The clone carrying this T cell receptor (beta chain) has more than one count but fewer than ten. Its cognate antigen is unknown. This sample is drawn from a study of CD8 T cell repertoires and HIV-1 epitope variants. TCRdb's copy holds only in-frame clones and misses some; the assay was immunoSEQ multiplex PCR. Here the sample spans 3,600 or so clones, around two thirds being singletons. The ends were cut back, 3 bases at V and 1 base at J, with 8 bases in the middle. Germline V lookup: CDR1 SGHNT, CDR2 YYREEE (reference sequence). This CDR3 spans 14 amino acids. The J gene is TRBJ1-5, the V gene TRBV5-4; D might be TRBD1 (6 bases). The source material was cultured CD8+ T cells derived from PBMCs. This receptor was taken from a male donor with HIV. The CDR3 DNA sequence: TGTGCCAGCAGCTATGGACAGAGCAATCAGCCCCAGCATTTT. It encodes CASSYGQSNQPQHF.